This section outlines one T cell receptor (beta chain) sequence together with its context. Its antigen is undetermined. V was shortened by 4 bases and J by 0 bases, with 13 bases between the two germline ends. The CDR3 runs to 14 residues. Germline loops: CDR1 SQVTM, CDR2 ANQGSEA. This entry is derived from a study of T cell repertoires in cytomegalovirus infection. For the study at large: Both a matching HLA type and CMV infection were indicated by public TCR beta signatures. Study-level results: The study found HLA-C-restricted CMV-specific TCR beta clonotypes dominating the ex vivo response.

TCRdb called the reads again in MiXCR, with one record for every CDR3 protein. The data hold 45,000 to 50,000 distinct CDR3 sequences, with about a fifth observed a single time. Sequences were derived from CD8+ T cells from cultured PBMCs, sampled from culture after CMV antigen stimulation. The source is a human donor in good health (CMV status not recorded). Some clones in this sample may be carry-over from other donors' samples. The V call is TRBV29-1, the J call TRBJ2-7; a possible D gene is TRBD2 (5 bases). CDR3 bases: TGCAGCGTTGGAGGAGGCCGGGGCTCCTACGAGCAGTACTTC. This codes for CSVGGGRGSYEQYF.